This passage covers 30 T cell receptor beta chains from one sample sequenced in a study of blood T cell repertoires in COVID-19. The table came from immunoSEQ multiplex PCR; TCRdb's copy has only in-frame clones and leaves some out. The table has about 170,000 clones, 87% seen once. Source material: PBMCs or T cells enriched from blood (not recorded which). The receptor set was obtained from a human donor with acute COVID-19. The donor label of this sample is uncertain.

CDR3 in amino acids: CASSLVAGGNTGELFF. The DNA of the CDR3 is TGTGCCAGCAGCTTAGTAGCGGGGGGGAACACCGGGGAGCTGTTTTTT. The chain is built from TRBV7-2 and TRBJ2-2, with 10 positions matching TRBD2. This CDR3 has 16 residues. Trimming cost V 1 base and J 1 base; bases outside gene matches: 0. Germline CDR1 is SGHTA and CDR2 is FQGNSA.

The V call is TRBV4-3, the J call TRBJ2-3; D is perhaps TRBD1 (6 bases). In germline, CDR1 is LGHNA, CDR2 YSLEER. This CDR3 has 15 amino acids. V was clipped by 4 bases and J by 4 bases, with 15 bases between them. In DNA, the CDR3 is TGCGCCAGCAGCCCTCGACAGGTAGAGTCAGATACGCAGTATTTT. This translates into CASSPRQVESDTQYF.

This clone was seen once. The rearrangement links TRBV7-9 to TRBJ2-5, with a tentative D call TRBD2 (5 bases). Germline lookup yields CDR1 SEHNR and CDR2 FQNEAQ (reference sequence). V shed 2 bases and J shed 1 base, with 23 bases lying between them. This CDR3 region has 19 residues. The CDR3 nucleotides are TGTGCCAGCAGCTTATTCCTGGCTAGCCAGACCAGCTTCCAAGAGACCCAGTACTTC. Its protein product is CASSLFLASQTSFQETQYF.

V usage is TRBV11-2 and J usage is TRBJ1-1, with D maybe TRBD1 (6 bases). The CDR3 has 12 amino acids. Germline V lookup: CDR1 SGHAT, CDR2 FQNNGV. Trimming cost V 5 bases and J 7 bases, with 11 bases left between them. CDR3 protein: CASSGRTDEAFF. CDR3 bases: TGTGCCAGCAGCGGCCGGACAGATGAAGCTTTCTTT.

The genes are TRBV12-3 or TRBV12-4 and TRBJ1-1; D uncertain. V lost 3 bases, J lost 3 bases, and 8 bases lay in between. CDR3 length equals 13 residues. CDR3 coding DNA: TGTGCCAGCAGTTTCGTCCGCGACACTGAAGCTTTCTTT. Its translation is CASSFVRDTEAFF.

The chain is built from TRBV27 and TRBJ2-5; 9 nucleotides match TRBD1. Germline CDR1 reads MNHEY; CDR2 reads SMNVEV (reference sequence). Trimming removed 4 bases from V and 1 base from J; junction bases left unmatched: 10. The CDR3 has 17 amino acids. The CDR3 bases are TGTGCCAGCAGTTCTCGGACAGGGGTGGACCCCCAAGAGACCCAGTACTTC. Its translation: CASSSRTGVDPQETQYF.

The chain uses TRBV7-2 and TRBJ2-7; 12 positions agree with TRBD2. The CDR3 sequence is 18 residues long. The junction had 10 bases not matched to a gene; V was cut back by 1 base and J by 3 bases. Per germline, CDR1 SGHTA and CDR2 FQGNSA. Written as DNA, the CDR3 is TGTGCCAGCAGCTTAGATCAACCAGGACTAGCGGGGATCTACGAGCAGTACTTC. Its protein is CASSLDQPGLAGIYEQYF. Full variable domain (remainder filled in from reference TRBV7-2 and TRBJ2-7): GAGVSQSPSNKVTEKGKDVELRCDPISGHTALYWYRQSLGQGLEFLIYFQGNSAPDKSGLPSDRFSAERTGGSVSTLTIQRTQQEDSAVYLCASSLDQPGLAGIYEQYFGPGTRLTVT.

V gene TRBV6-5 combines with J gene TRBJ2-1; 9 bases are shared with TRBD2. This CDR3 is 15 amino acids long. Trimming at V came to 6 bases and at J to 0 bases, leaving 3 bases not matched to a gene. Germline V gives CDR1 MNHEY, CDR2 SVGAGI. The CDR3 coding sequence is TGTGCCAGCAGCTTGGGACTAGCCTCCTACAATGAGCAGTTCTTC. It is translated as CASSLGLASYNEQFF.

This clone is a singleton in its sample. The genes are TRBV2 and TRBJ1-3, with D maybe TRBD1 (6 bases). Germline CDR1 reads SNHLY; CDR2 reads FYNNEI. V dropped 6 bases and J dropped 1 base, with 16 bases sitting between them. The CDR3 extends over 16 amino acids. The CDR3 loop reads CASSVDQGKSGNTIYF. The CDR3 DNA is TGTGCCAGCAGCGTCGATCAGGGGAAATCTGGAAACACCATATATTTT. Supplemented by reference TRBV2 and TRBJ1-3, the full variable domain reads EPEVTQTPSHQVTQMGQEVILRCVPISNHLYFYWYRQILGQKVEFLVSFYNNEISEKSEIFDDQFSVERPDGSNFTLKIRSTKLEDSAMYFCASSVDQGKSGNTIYFGEGSWLTVV.

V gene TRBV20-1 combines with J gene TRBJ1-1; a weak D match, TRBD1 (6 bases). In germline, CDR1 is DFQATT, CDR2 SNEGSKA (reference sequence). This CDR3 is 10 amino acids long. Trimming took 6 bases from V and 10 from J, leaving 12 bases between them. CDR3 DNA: TGCAGTGCCCCAGGGGAGAGAGCTTTCTTT. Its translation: CSAPGERAFF.

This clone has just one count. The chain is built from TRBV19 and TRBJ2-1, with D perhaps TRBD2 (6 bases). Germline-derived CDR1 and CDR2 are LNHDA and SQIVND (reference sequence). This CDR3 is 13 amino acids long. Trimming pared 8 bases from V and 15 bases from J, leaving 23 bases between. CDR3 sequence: CASVGGYAGVRFF. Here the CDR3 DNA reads TGTGCCAGTGTGGGGGGATACGCCGGGGTCAGGTTCTTC.

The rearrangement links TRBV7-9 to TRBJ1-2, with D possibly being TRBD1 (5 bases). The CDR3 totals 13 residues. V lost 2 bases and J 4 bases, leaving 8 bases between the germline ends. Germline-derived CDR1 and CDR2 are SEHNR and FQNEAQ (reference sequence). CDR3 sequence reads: CASSLTGPYGYTF. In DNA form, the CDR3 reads TGTGCCAGCAGCTTAACAGGCCCCTATGGCTACACCTTC.

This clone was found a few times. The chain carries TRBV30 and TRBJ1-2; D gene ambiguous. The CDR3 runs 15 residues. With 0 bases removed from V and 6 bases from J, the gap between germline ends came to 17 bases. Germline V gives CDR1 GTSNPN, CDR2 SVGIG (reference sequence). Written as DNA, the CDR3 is TGTGCCTGGAGTGTATTTCTTGGGGTGGGAGATGGCTACACCTTC. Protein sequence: CAWSVFLGVGDGYTF.

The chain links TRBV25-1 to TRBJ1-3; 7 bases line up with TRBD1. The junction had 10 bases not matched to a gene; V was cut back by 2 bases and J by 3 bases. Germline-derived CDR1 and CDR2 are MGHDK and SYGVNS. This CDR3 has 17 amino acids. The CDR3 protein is CASSEGEGQVFGNTIYF. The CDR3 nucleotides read TGTGCCAGCAGTGAAGGAGAAGGACAGGTTTTTGGAAACACCATATATTTT.

In DNA form, the CDR3 reads TGTGCCAGCAGCCAAGATAATTTCCTAAACCCTTTACCTTCAGGGGAGCCCCACTACGAGCAGTACTTC. This encodes CASSQDNFLNPLPSGEPHYEQYF. The chain combines TRBV3-1 (or the pseudogene TRBV3-2) with TRBJ2-7; D is perhaps TRBD1 (6 bases). Germline V CDR1 and CDR2: LGHDT, YNNKEL (reference sequence). The CDR3 is 23 residues long. V lost 0 bases, J lost 3 bases, and 36 bases lay in between.

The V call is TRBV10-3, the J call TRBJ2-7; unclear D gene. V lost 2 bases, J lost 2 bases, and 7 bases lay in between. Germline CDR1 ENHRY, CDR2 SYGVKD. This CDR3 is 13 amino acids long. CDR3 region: CAISEADAYEQYF. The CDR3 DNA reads TGTGCCATCAGTGAGGCAGATGCCTACGAGCAGTACTTC.

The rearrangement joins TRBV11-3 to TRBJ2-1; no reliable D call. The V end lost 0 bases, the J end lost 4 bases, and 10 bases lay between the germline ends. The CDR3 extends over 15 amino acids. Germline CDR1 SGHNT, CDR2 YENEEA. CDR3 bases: TGTGCCAGCAGCTTAGAAAGTCCAGGATACAATGAGCAGTTCTTC. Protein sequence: CASSLESPGYNEQFF.

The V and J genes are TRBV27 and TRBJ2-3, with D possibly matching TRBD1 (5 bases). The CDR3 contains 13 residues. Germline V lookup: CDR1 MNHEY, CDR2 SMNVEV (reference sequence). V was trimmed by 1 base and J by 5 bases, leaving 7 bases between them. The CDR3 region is CASSLWGGDTQYF. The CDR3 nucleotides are TGTGCCAGCAGTTTATGGGGCGGAGATACGCAGTATTTT.

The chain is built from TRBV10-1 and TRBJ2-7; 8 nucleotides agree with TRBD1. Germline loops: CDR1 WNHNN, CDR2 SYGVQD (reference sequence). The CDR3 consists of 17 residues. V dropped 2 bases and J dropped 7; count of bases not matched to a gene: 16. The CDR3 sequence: CASSEPRQGHYTVEQYF. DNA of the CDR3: TGCGCCAGCAGTGAGCCTAGACAGGGGCACTATACTGTGGAGCAGTACTTC.

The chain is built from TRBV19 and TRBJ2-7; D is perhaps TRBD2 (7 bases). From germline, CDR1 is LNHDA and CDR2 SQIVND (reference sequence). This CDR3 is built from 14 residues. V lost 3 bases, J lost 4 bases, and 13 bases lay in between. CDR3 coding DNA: TGTGCCAGTAGTATTGGCGGGGGCCGGTACGAGCAGTACTTC. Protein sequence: CASSIGGGRYEQYF.

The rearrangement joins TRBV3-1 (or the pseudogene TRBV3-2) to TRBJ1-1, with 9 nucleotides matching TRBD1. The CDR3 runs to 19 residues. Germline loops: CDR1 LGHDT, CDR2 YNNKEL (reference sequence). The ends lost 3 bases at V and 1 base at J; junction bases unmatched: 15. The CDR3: CASSQVPGQGARPNTEAFF. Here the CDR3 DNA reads TGTGCCAGCAGCCAGGTCCCGGGACAGGGCGCGAGACCGAACACTGAAGCTTTCTTT.

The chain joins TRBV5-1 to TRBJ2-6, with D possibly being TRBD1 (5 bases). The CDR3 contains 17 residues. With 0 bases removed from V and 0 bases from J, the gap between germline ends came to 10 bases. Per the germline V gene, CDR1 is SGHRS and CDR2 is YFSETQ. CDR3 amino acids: CASSLGGPNSGANVLTF. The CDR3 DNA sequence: TGCGCCAGCAGCTTGGGGGGCCCGAACTCTGGGGCCAACGTCCTGACTTTC.

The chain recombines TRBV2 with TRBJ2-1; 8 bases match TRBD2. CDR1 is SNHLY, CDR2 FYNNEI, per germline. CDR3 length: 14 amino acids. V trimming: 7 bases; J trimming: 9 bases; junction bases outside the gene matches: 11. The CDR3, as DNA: TGTGCCAGCACTCGCGACGGGGGGGCTGGTGAGCAGTTCTTC. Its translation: CASTRDGGAGEQFF.

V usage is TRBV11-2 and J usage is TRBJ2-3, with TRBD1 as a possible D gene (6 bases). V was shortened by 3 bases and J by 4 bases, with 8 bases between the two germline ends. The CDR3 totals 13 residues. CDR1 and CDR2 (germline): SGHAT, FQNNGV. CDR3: CASSFGGADTQYF. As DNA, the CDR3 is TGTGCCAGCAGCTTTGGGGGCGCAGATACGCAGTATTTT.

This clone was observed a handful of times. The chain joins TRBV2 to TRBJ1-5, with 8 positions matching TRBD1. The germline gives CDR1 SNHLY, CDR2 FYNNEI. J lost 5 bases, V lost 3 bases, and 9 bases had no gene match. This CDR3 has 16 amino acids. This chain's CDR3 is CASSEWQGAGHQPQHF. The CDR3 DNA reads TGTGCCAGCAGTGAGTGGCAGGGGGCAGGGCATCAGCCCCAGCATTTT.

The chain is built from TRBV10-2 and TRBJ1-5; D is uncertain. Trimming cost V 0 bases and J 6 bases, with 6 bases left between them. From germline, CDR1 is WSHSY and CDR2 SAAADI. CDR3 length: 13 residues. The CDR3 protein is CASSESAGQPQHF. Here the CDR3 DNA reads TGCGCCAGCAGTGAGTCGGCAGGTCAGCCCCAGCATTTT.

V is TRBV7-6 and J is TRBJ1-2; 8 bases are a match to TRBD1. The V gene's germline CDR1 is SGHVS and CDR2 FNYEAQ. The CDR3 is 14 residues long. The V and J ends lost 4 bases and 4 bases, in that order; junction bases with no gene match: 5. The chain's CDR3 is CASSSGGARYGYTF. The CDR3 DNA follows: TGTGCCAGCAGCTCAGGGGGCGCCCGCTATGGCTACACCTTC.

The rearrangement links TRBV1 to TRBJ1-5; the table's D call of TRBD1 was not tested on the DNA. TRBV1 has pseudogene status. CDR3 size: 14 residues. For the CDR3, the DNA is TGCACCGGGCCCTGGGACAGCACTTTGGAGCCCCAGCATTTT. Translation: CTGPWDSTLEPQHF.

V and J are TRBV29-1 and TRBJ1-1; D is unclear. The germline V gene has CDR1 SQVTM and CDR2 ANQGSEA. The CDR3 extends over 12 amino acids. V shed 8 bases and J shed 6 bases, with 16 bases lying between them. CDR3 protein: CSSREDEAEAFF. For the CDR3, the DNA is TGCAGCTCCCGCGAGGATGAGGCTGAAGCTTTCTTT.

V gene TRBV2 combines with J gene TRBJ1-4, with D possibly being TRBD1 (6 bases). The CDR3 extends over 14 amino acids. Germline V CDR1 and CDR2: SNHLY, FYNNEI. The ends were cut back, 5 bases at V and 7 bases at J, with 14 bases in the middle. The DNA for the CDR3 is TGTGCCAGCAGTTCCGGGACAAAGGGTGAAAAACTGTTTTTT. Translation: CASSSGTKGEKLFF. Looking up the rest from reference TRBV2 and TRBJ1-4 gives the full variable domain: EPEVTQTPSHQVTQMGQEVILRCVPISNHLYFYWYRQILGQKVEFLVSFYNNEISEKSEIFDDQFSVERPDGSNFTLKIRSTKLEDSAMYFCASSSGTKGEKLFFGSGTQLSVL.